This is a list of T cell receptor beta chains from one sample in a study of blood T cell repertoires in COVID-19. Sequenced by immunoSEQ multiplex PCR; TCRdb stores in-frame clones only, minus some. The table has approximately 330,000 clones, about 91% seen once. The source material was peripheral blood. Source of these receptors: a man younger than 40 with COVID-19, enrolled during active disease. CDR3s include the opening cysteine and the closing phenylalanine or tryptophan. D genes are given only for firm matches.

D gene: TRBD1; J gene: TRBJ2-3; V gene: TRBV7-8; CDR3 protein: CASTLTGTGGLDTQYF
D gene: TRBD2; J gene: TRBJ2-5; V gene: TRBV9; CDR3 protein: CASSVEPSGVQETQYF
D gene: NA; J gene: TRBJ1-5; V gene: TRBV5-4; CDR3 protein: CASSLAGSNQPQHF
D gene: NA; J gene: TRBJ1-1; V gene: TRBV7-9; CDR3 protein: CASSLGTTEAFF
D gene: TRBD1; J gene: TRBJ2-7; V gene: TRBV5-6; CDR3 protein: CASSPENRGQVEQYF
D gene: TRBD1; J gene: TRBJ2-1; V gene: TRBV30; CDR3 protein: CAGSLRQGGNEQFF
D gene: NA; J gene: TRBJ1-5; V gene: TRBV28; CDR3 protein: CASSYTQGNNQPQHF
D gene: TRBD2; J gene: TRBJ2-7; V gene: TRBV28; CDR3 protein: CASSLYQRGNLYEQYF
D gene: NA; J gene: TRBJ2-2; V gene: TRBV2; CDR3 protein: CASSEGGAANTGELFF
D gene: TRBD1; J gene: TRBJ1-1; V gene: TRBV2; CDR3 protein: CASSEKGAVTEAFF
D gene: TRBD1; J gene: TRBJ1-1; V gene: TRBV11-2; CDR3 protein: CASSLGTRDRVGTEAFF
D gene: TRBD2; J gene: TRBJ2-1; V gene: TRBV2; CDR3 protein: CASSELDFSGSGEQFF
D gene: NA; J gene: TRBJ1-5; V gene: TRBV18; CDR3 protein: CASSPSTVLNQPQHF
D gene: TRBD1; J gene: TRBJ1-6; V gene: TRBV15; CDR3 protein: CATSRDGGTGAWSPLHF
D gene: TRBD1; J gene: TRBJ2-7; V gene: TRBV9; CDR3 protein: CASSSGTGGYEQYF
D gene: NA; J gene: TRBJ1-2; V gene: TRBV5-4; CDR3 protein: CASSSLTGLGEDYGYTF
D gene: TRBD1; J gene: TRBJ1-5; V gene: TRBV18; CDR3 protein: CASSRTGGNQPQHF
D gene: TRBD2; J gene: TRBJ2-2; V gene: TRBV2; CDR3 protein: CASSDSLAGASGGELFF
D gene: NA; J gene: TRBJ2-4; V gene: TRBV6-2/TRBV6-3; CDR3 protein: CASSYGWQGLDIQYF
D gene: NA; J gene: TRBJ1-1; V gene: TRBV19; CDR3 protein: CASSWGGSGTEAFF
D gene: NA; J gene: TRBJ1-5; V gene: TRBV19; CDR3 protein: CASTVGTFGSNQPQHF
D gene: NA; J gene: TRBJ2-2; V gene: TRBV2; CDR3 protein: CASQGGGLSNTGELFF
D gene: NA; J gene: TRBJ2-7; V gene: TRBV19; CDR3 protein: CASSMQGTYEQYF
D gene: TRBD2; J gene: TRBJ2-1; V gene: TRBV24-1; CDR3 protein: CATSDFRGEKGEQFF
D gene: TRBD2; J gene: TRBJ2-1; V gene: TRBV2; CDR3 protein: CATGTSGSYNEQFF
D gene: NA; J gene: TRBJ2-7; V gene: TRBV4-3; CDR3 protein: CASSQVAGAYYEQYF
D gene: TRBD1; J gene: TRBJ1-2; V gene: TRBV2; CDR3 protein: CASSRGQVNIYGYTF
D gene: NA; J gene: TRBJ1-5; V gene: TRBV7-6; CDR3 protein: CASSLVGGGNQPQHF
D gene: TRBD2; J gene: TRBJ2-5; V gene: TRBV4-3; CDR3 protein: CASSPGLAGGGSETQYF
D gene: TRBD2; J gene: TRBJ2-5; V gene: TRBV7-7; CDR3 protein: CASSPLLAGEPQETQYF
D gene: TRBD1; J gene: TRBJ2-3; V gene: TRBV19; CDR3 protein: CASSIPGTGVVGTQYF
D gene: TRBD1; J gene: TRBJ1-2; V gene: TRBV9; CDR3 protein: CASSVAVAGGGYTF
D gene: TRBD1; J gene: TRBJ2-7; V gene: TRBV29-1; CDR3 protein: CSVEGTPGQGDYEQYF
D gene: NA; J gene: TRBJ2-2; V gene: TRBV7-9; CDR3 protein: CASSLVQGSGELFF
D gene: NA; J gene: TRBJ2-5; V gene: TRBV3-1/TRBV3-2; CDR3 protein: CASSQGSIGQETQYF
D gene: TRBD2; J gene: TRBJ2-7; V gene: TRBV7-6; CDR3 protein: CASSLGTSRAYEQYF
D gene: TRBD2; J gene: TRBJ2-7; V gene: TRBV28; CDR3 protein: CASSHIAGRDSYEQYF
D gene: NA; J gene: TRBJ1-5; V gene: TRBV15; CDR3 protein: CATSREAGRGGQPQHF
D gene: TRBD2; J gene: TRBJ2-3; V gene: TRBV19; CDR3 protein: CATLNPSGGTQYF
D gene: TRBD1; J gene: TRBJ2-7; V gene: TRBV18; CDR3 protein: CASSRDRGEQYF
D gene: NA; J gene: TRBJ1-2; V gene: TRBV6-5; CDR3 protein: CASRKDSSNYGYTF
D gene: NA; J gene: TRBJ1-6; V gene: TRBV12-3/TRBV12-4; CDR3 protein: CASSFADSPLHF
D gene: TRBD1; J gene: TRBJ1-1; V gene: TRBV15; CDR3 protein: CATSRGTGVLNTEAFF
D gene: NA; J gene: TRBJ2-7; V gene: TRBV19; CDR3 protein: CASSIAAGETYEQYF
D gene: NA; J gene: TRBJ1-4; V gene: TRBV4-1; CDR3 protein: CASSQDRHRGLFF
D gene: NA; J gene: TRBJ2-3; V gene: TRBV30; CDR3 protein: CAWSVPAVDTQYF
D gene: NA; J gene: TRBJ2-2; V gene: TRBV30; CDR3 protein: CAWSVLFFRTANTGELFF
D gene: TRBD2; J gene: TRBJ2-3; V gene: TRBV7-2; CDR3 protein: CASSLVTSGGGGTQYF
D gene: NA; J gene: TRBJ2-7; V gene: TRBV28; CDR3 protein: CASSLRTPVEQYF
D gene: TRBD2; J gene: TRBJ2-1; V gene: TRBV30; CDR3 protein: CAWSVTHLAGTYNEQFF
D gene: TRBD1; J gene: TRBJ2-7; V gene: TRBV7-2; CDR3 protein: CASSLSSLRGPSYEQYF